This T cell receptor beta chain is drawn from a study of T cell responses to AZD1222 COVID-19 vaccine. Study-wide points: Once two AZD1222 doses were given, Spike-specific TCR breadth and depth went up. In a largely white British group with more females than males, clonal diversity was possibly underestimated. Dominant CD4 TCR responses targeted spike regions 160-218 and 743-854. Every sample of the repertoires postdated the peak T cell response.

Profiling relied on immunoSEQ multiplex PCR, and the TCRdb table lists in-frame clones only, not all of them. The table has 110,000 or so clones, approximately 92% seen once. About this clone itself: What it recognizes is unknown.

The germline V gene encodes CDR1 ENHRY and CDR2 SYGVKD. The CDR3 spans 15 residues. V shed 0 bases and J 8 bases; nucleotides not matched to a gene: 9. The source is an adult who received the MenACWY meningococcal vaccine as a control. The sequenced sample was peripheral blood, obtained 28 days after the second dose of the MenACWY control vaccine. The V call is TRBV10-3, the J call TRBJ1-2, with 7 nucleotides matching TRBD1. The CDR3 nucleotides are TGTGCCATCAGTGAGTCGAAGGGACAGTTAGGGGGCTACACCTTC. This gives the protein CAISESKGQLGGYTF.